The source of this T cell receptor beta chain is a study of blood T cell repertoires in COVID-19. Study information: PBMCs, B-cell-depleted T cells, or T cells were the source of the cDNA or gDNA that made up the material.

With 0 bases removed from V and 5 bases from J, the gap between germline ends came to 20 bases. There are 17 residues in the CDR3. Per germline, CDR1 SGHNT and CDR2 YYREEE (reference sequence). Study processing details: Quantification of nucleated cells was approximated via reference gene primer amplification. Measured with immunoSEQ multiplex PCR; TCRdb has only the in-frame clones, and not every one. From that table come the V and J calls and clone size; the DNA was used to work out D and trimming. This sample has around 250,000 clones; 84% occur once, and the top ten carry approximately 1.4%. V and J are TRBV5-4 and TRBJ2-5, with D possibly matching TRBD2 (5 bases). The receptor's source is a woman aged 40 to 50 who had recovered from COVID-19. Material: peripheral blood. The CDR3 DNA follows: TGTGCCAGCAGCTTGGTTCGGGGAAAGACGCCAGTGGAGACCCAGTACTTC. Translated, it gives CASSLVRGKTPVETQYF.